Below, 8 T cell receptor beta chains from the same sample are listed, as sequenced in a study of CD8+CD57+ T cells in acquired aplastic anemia. CDR3 and TCR beta VDJ profiling relied on genomic DNA as the template. TCRdb fed the reads into MiXCR, producing one record per CDR3 protein. The repertoire has under 350,000 distinct CDR3 sequences, 50% to 65% of them found once; the top ten carry under 1.5%. The patients chosen for sequencing had shown expansion of CD8+CD57+ cells (detected by flow cytometry). Sequencing input: sorted CD4+, CD8+, or CD8+CD57+ T cells (not recorded which) from PBMCs. The receptors shown here come from a human donor with aplastic anemia.

This clonotype occurred a few times. The chain uses TRBV12-1 and TRBJ1-2; the table assigns TRBD1, which was not confirmed against the DNA. TRBV12-1 is a documented pseudogene. This CDR3 contains 20 residues. The CDR3 bases are TGTGCCAGCAGCTGGACAGGCGAGAGATCCGGGACAGAACTAAACTATGGCTACACCTTC. Amino acid sequence: CASSWTGERSGTELNYGYTF.

This CDR3 is CASSPAWTGHTGELFF. The CDR3 region has the DNA TGTGCCAGCAGCCCAGCTTGGACAGGGCACACCGGGGAGCTGTTTTTT. The V gene is TRBV3-1, the J gene TRBJ2-2, with 8 nucleotides matching TRBD1. Per germline, CDR1 LGHDT and CDR2 YNNKEL (reference sequence). This CDR3 is 16 amino acids long. V shed 4 bases and J 3 bases; nucleotides not matched to a gene: 7.

The chain joins TRBV15 to TRBJ1-1; no clear D gene. The CDR3 spans 13 residues. The germline V gene has CDR1 LNHNV and CDR2 YYDKDF (reference sequence). V was shortened by 1 base and J by 1 base, with 4 bases between the two germline ends. This chain's CDR3 is CATSRAGNTEAFF. Here the CDR3 DNA reads TGTGCCACCAGCAGAGCCGGGAACACTGAAGCTTTCTTT. Full variable domain (outside the CDR3, taken from reference TRBV15 and TRBJ1-1): DAMVIQNPRYQVTQFGKPVTLSCSQTLNHNVMYWYQQKSSQAPKLLFHYYDKDFNNEADTPDNFQSRRPNTSFCFLDIRSPGLGDTAMYLCATSRAGNTEAFFGQGTRLTVV.

This clonotype was detected only a few times. The V and J genes are TRBV15 and TRBJ1-2; D unresolved. CDR1 is LNHNV, CDR2 YYDKDF, per germline (reference sequence). V dropped 0 bases and J dropped 4 bases, with 21 bases sitting between them. The CDR3 extends over 18 amino acids. CDR3 residues: CATSRDLGLTQGSYGYTF. CDR3 coding DNA: TGTGCCACCAGCAGAGATTTGGGCCTTACCCAAGGATCCTATGGCTACACCTTC.

This clonotype appeared many times. The genes are TRBV7-8 and TRBJ2-7; no reliable D call. CDR1 and CDR2 from the germline V gene are SGHVS and FQNEAQ. The V and J ends lost 3 bases and 6 bases respectively, with 18 bases between them. This CDR3 contains 15 residues. CDR3 nucleotide sequence: TGTGCCAGCAGCTTGTACGACGGAAGCTACGGCGAGCAGTACTTC. Translating it yields CASSLYDGSYGEQYF.

In its sample, this clonotype was seen many times. The genes are TRBV11-2 and TRBJ2-2; 11 bases are shared with TRBD2. There are 16 residues in the CDR3. CDR1 is SGHAT, CDR2 FQNNGV, per germline. After removal of 5 bases from V and 1 base from J, the junction contained 3 bases not matched to a gene. The DNA of the CDR3 is TGTGCCAGCAGCCCCGGGACTAGCGGGAACACCGGGGAGCTGTTTTTT. Its translation: CASSPGTSGNTGELFF.

The chain has TRBV10-3 and TRBJ2-7; 9 positions match TRBD2. V shed 0 bases, J shed 6 bases, and the junction held 9 bases outside the gene matches. From germline, CDR1 is ENHRY and CDR2 SYGVKD. This CDR3 is 16 amino acids long. The CDR3 bases are TGTGCCATCAGTGAGTCGATAATAGCGGGAGTTGGCGAGCAGTACTTC. Translation: CAISESIIAGVGEQYF.

The table lists this clonotype with many counts. The chain has TRBV7-9 and TRBJ1-6; 7 nucleotides agree with TRBD1. The CDR3 runs 14 residues. V lost 5 bases, J lost 8 bases, and 6 bases stayed unmatched. CDR1 SEHNR and CDR2 FQNEAQ come from the germline V gene (reference sequence). The CDR3 coding sequence is TGTGCCAGCAGCCGAGGACAGGACTATTCACCCCTCCACTTT. As protein: CASSRGQDYSPLHF.